These T cell receptor beta chains were read from a single sample in a study of CD4+ T cells in melanoma. Using immunoSEQ multiplex PCR, the repertoire was profiled, and TCRdb retains in-frame clones only, with some absent. The sample lists about 140,000 clones; 80% to 95% were seen once. The receptors were gathered from a human donor with melanoma. Each CDR3 is given with its conserved first and last residue. Fields, in order: clone size, V gene, D gene, J gene, CDR3 protein, CDR3 DNA. The D gene is left open where the match is weak. Part of the rows lack a size; the others show once, few, many or a class for expanded clones.

NA,TRBV2,NA,TRBJ1-5,CASSVRENQPQHF,TGTGCCAGCAGTGTCCGGGAAAATCAGCCCCAGCATTTT
NA,TRBV19,NA,TRBJ2-1,CASSIRDTANNEQFF,TGTGCCAGTAGTATTCGGGACACGGCTAACAATGAGCAGTTCTTC
NA,TRBV18,NA,TRBJ2-7,CASSPLETIYEQYF,TGTGCCAGCTCACCTCTGGAGACAATCTACGAGCAGTACTTC
NA,TRBV19,NA,TRBJ1-1,CASSMAREGRTEAFF,TGTGCCAGTAGTATGGCCAGGGAGGGTAGGACTGAAGCTTTCTTT
few,TRBV7-8,NA,TRBJ2-2,CASSAAGRVTGELFF,TGTGCCAGCAGCGCCGCGGGCAGGGTGACCGGGGAGCTGTTTTTT
NA,TRBV9,NA,TRBJ1-1,CASSRGTEAFF,TGTGCCAGCAGCCGGGGCACTGAAGCTTTCTTT
NA,TRBV11-3,NA,TRBJ1-2,CASAEQDGYGYTF,TGTGCCAGCGCGGAACAGGACGGCTATGGCTACACCTTC
NA,TRBV18,NA,TRBJ1-1,CASSPTTGQGGTEAFF,TGTGCCAGCTCACCTACCACGGGCCAAGGGGGCACTGAAGCTTTCTTT
few,TRBV20-1,NA,TRBJ2-1,CSAGGGSEQFF,TGCAGTGCCGGAGGGGGGAGTGAGCAGTTCTTC
NA,TRBV4-2,TRBD1,TRBJ2-2,CASSRPRDRGVSGELFF,TGTGCCAGCAGCCGCCCAAGGGACAGGGGGGTCTCCGGGGAGCTGTTTTTT
NA,TRBV27,TRBD1,TRBJ1-5,CASSLVLLQGAYNQPQHF,TGTGCCAGCAGTTTAGTTTTGTTGCAGGGGGCCTACAATCAGCCCCAGCATTTT
NA,TRBV11-2,TRBD1,TRBJ2-1,CASSLTRQGLYNEQFF,TGTGCCAGCAGCCTAACACGACAGGGGCTCTACAATGAGCAGTTCTTC
once,TRBV7-9,NA,TRBJ2-7,CASSLAGPAYEQYF,TGTGCCAGCAGCTTAGCGGGACCGGCCTACGAGCAGTACTTC
once,TRBV6-5,TRBD1,TRBJ2-7,CASSRDRDYEQYF,TGTGCCAGCAGCCGGGACAGGGACTACGAGCAGTACTTC
NA,TRBV2,TRBD1,TRBJ2-5,CASLQIRQGASSETQYF,TGTGCCAGCCTCCAGATTAGGCAGGGGGCATCTTCAGAGACCCAGTACTTC
NA,TRBV5-6,NA,TRBJ2-3,CASSLESVRVADTQYF,TGTGCCAGCAGCTTGGAATCGGTCAGGGTGGCAGATACGCAGTATTTT
NA,TRBV5-1,NA,TRBJ1-2,CASSSEQGRGYTF,TGCGCCAGCAGCTCTGAACAGGGTCGCGGGTACACCTTC
once,TRBV6-1,NA,TRBJ2-7,CASYAGDSSYEQYF,TGTGCCAGCTACGCGGGGGACAGCTCCTACGAGCAGTACTTC
NA,TRBV2,NA,TRBJ1-5,CASSDEGRGQPQHF,TGTGCCAGCAGTGACGAGGGAAGGGGTCAGCCCCAGCATTTT
NA,TRBV4-1,NA,TRBJ2-3,CASSQALRGVTDTQYF,TGCGCCAGCAGCCAAGCCCTGCGGGGAGTCACAGATACGCAGTATTTT
NA,TRBV7-9,NA,TRBJ2-7,CASSPPRRGTYEQYF,TGTGCCAGCAGCCCCCCCCGCAGGGGCACCTACGAGCAGTACTTC
NA,TRBV7-2,NA,TRBJ1-5,CASSRQAELNQPQHF,TGTGCCAGCAGCCGACAGGCGGAGCTTAATCAGCCCCAGCATTTT
NA,TRBV5-5,NA,TRBJ2-6,CASSYSSSGANVLTF,TGTGCCAGCAGCTACAGTAGCTCTGGGGCCAACGTCCTGACTTTC
NA,TRBV10-1,TRBD2,TRBJ2-1,CASSESAGGSYNEQFF,TGCGCCAGCAGTGAGTCGGCGGGGGGCTCCTACAATGAGCAGTTCTTC
NA,TRBV2,NA,TRBJ2-1,CASSDRGRYNEQFF,TGTGCCAGCAGTGACCGGGGGAGGTACAATGAGCAGTTCTTC
NA,TRBV6-1,NA,TRBJ1-1,CASGIKTEAFF,TGTGCCAGCGGAATCAAAACTGAAGCTTTCTTT
once,TRBV7-9,TRBD2,TRBJ2-3,CASSRTSQGADTQYF,TGTGCCAGCAGCCGGACTAGCCAGGGCGCAGATACGCAGTATTTT
NA,TRBV18,NA,TRBJ2-3,CASSPDTNTDTQYF,TGTGCCAGCTCACCGGACACGAACACAGATACGCAGTATTTT
NA,TRBV6-5,NA,TRBJ2-3,CATSKGSTDTQYF,TGTGCCACTTCGAAGGGGAGCACAGATACGCAGTATTTT
NA,TRBV18,TRBD1,TRBJ1-3,CASSRTGQGMLLGGNTIYF,TGTGCCAGCTCACGAACAGGACAGGGAATGCTGTTGGGTGGAAACACCATATATTTT
once,TRBV2,NA,TRBJ2-1,CASSKGSSYNEQFF,TGTGCCAGCAGTAAAGGGAGCTCCTACAATGAGCAGTTCTTC
NA,TRBV30,NA,TRBJ2-7,CAWSVGALNNEQYF,TGTGCCTGGAGTGTAGGGGCATTAAACAACGAGCAGTACTTC
NA,TRBV5-1,NA,TRBJ1-1,CASSLESSMNTEAFF,TGCGCCAGCAGCTTGGAGTCATCTATGAACACTGAAGCTTTCTTT
NA,TRBV5-6,TRBD2,TRBJ2-2,CASSSRSSGGAVLFF,TGTGCCAGCAGCTCTCGGAGTAGCGGGGGGGCGGTGCTGTTTTTT
NA,TRBV30,NA,TRBJ1-3,CAWSVQDSSGNTIYF,TGTGCCTGGAGTGTTCAAGACAGCTCTGGAAACACCATATATTTT
few,TRBV18,NA,TRBJ1-1,CASSPPSKGTEAFF,TGTGCCAGCTCACCACCGTCAAAGGGCACTGAAGCTTTCTTT
NA,TRBV5-1,NA,TRBJ2-3,CASSPTVGGAQYF,TGCGCCAGCAGCCCCACGGTCGGGGGAGCGCAGTATTTT
NA,TRBV5-5,TRBD1,TRBJ1-2,CASSLRTGSYGYTF,TGTGCCAGCAGCCTTAGGACAGGGAGCTATGGCTACACCTTC
NA,TRBV6-6,NA,TRBJ2-6,CASTPLSSGANVLTF,TGTGCCAGCACCCCCCTGAGCTCTGGGGCCAACGTCCTGACTTTC
NA,TRBV7-9,NA,TRBJ2-7,CASSLEGPREQYF,TGTGCCAGCAGCTTAGAAGGACCGCGCGAGCAGTACTTC
NA,TRBV5-8,TRBD2,TRBJ2-3,CASSLLAAGGTDTQYF,TGTGCCAGCAGCCTTTTGGCAGCGGGGGGCACAGATACGCAGTATTTT
NA,TRBV18,NA,TRBJ1-1,CASSFGTGGSTEAFF,TGTGCCAGCTCTTTCGGGACGGGGGGGAGCACTGAAGCTTTCTTT
NA,TRBV19,TRBD1,TRBJ1-5,CATGDRGIQPQHF,TGTGCCACCGGGGACAGGGGTATTCAGCCCCAGCATTTT
NA,TRBV7-7,TRBD1,TRBJ2-2,CATAPGTENTGELFF,TGTGCTACCGCCCCAGGGACAGAGAACACCGGGGAGCTGTTTTTT
NA,TRBV7-2,TRBD1,TRBJ2-4,CASSPGTENLAKNIQYF,TGTGCCAGCAGCCCGGGGACAGAAAATTTAGCCAAAAACATTCAGTACTTC
once,TRBV2,TRBD2,TRBJ2-5,CASSELLALQETQYF,TGTGCCAGCAGTGAACTACTAGCGCTACAAGAGACCCAGTACTTC
NA,TRBV15,NA,TRBJ1-5,CATSRGGTSNQPQHF,TGTGCCACCAGCAGAGGGGGTACGAGCAATCAGCCCCAGCATTTT